Following are 17 T cell receptor beta chains from one sample sequenced in a study of blood T cell repertoires in COVID-19. Produced via immunoSEQ multiplex PCR; TCRdb's table is partial and in-frame only. The sample yields 200,000 to 250,000 clones, about nine tenths seen once. Sequences were obtained from peripheral blood. Receptor source: a man aged 25-45 years with COVID-19, enrolled during active disease.

The V gene is TRBV7-9, the J gene TRBJ2-1; D gene uncertain. Germline CDR1 is SEHNR and CDR2 is FQNEAQ (reference sequence). Trimming removed 5 bases from V and 5 bases from J, with 19 bases in between. This CDR3 is 16 amino acids long. CDR3 sequence reads: CASSVIYRDSHNEQFF. The CDR3 DNA follows: TGTGCCAGCAGCGTGATATACAGAGATTCCCACAATGAGCAGTTCTTC.

The chain employs TRBV4-1 and TRBJ2-5, with D perhaps matching TRBD1 (5 bases). The CDR3 length is 15 residues. Germline CDR1 MGHRA, CDR2 YSYEKL. V was clipped by 1 base and J by 5 bases, with 14 bases between them. The CDR3 bases are TGCGCCAGCAGCCAAGTTAGGGGCCCTGGGGAGACCCAGTACTTC. Translation gives CASSQVRGPGETQYF.

The rearrangement uses TRBV28 and TRBJ1-4; D not resolved. Germline V gives CDR1 MDHEN, CDR2 SYDVKM. The CDR3 covers 16 residues. V lost 4 bases to trimming and J lost 4 bases, with 16 bases between them. CDR3: CASSSSIHLINEKLFF. CDR3 DNA sequence: TGTGCCAGCAGTTCCTCCATACACCTGATTAATGAAAAACTGTTTTTT.

The DNA for the CDR3 is TGTGCCAGCAGTTTGGGGCGGTCAGGGGCCTACGAGCAGTACTTC. Translated: CASSLGRSGAYEQYF. V usage is TRBV27 and J usage is TRBJ2-7; TRBD1 is a possible D gene (6 bases). Trimming cost V 3 bases and J 2 bases, with 14 bases left between them. Germline-derived CDR1 and CDR2 are MNHEY and SMNVEV (reference sequence). The CDR3 length is 15 residues.

The chain joins TRBV9 to TRBJ1-2, with a possible D match to TRBD1 (5 bases). Trimming removed 4 bases from V and 8 bases from J, with 15 bases in between. CDR3 length: 13 residues. The germline CDR1 and CDR2 sequences are SGDLS and YYNGEE. The CDR3 loop reads CASSPFSGVGYTF. The CDR3 DNA reads as TGTGCCAGCAGCCCCTTTTCGGGGGTGGGCTACACCTTC.

The V call is TRBV27, the J call TRBJ2-7; 8 bases match TRBD1. V shed 8 bases, J shed 3 bases, and the junction held 9 bases outside the gene matches. Germline CDR1 and CDR2: MNHEY and SMNVEV (reference sequence). This CDR3 region has 14 residues. CDR3 region: CASAEGQDFYEQYF. CDR3 coding DNA: TGTGCCAGCGCAGAGGGACAGGACTTCTACGAGCAGTACTTC.

This chain links TRBV21-1 with TRBJ1-1; the D call of TRBD1 is as the table states it, not checked on the DNA. TRBV21-1 is deemed a pseudogene. CDR3 length equals 14 residues. Written as DNA, the CDR3 is TGTGCCAGCAGCACTCTATTTAGGGGCACTGAAGCTTTCTTT. It codes for CASSTLFRGTEAFF.

The chain combines TRBV19 with TRBJ1-5; D gene unclear. CDR1 and CDR2 from the germline V gene are LNHDA and SQIVND (reference sequence). Trimming stripped 2 bases from V and 5 bases from J, with 4 bases between. The CDR3 extends over 12 amino acids. CDR3 amino acids: CASSIFDQPQHF. The CDR3 nucleotides are TGTGCCAGTAGTATATTCGATCAGCCCCAGCATTTT.

The chain links TRBV19 to TRBJ1-1, with 8 bases aligning to TRBD1. There are 17 residues in the CDR3. Per germline, CDR1 LNHDA and CDR2 SQIVND (reference sequence). V gave up 6 bases and J gave up 5 bases; unmatched junction bases: 17. CDR3 bases: TGTGCCAGTAGGCGCCAGGGGGCTCGGGGTATGGGTACTGAAGCTTTCTTT. Translated: CASRRQGARGMGTEAFF. Full variable domain (remainder filled in from reference TRBV19 and TRBJ1-1): DGGITQSPKYLFRKEGQNVTLSCEQNLNHDAMYWYRQDPGQGLRLIYYSQIVNDFQKGDIAEGYSVSREKKESFPLTVTSAQKNPTAFYLCASRRQGARGMGTEAFFGQGTRLTVV.

This chain links TRBV7-2 with TRBJ2-1; the match to TRBD2 covers 7 bases. Trimming took 8 bases from V and 8 from J; bases not matched to a gene: 12. This CDR3 has 14 residues. Germline loops: CDR1 SGHTA, CDR2 FQGNSA. CDR3 nucleotide sequence: TGTGCCAGCCGCAGACTCCTGGGGGGGGATGAGCAGTTCTTC. Protein sequence: CASRRLLGGDEQFF.

This sequence joins TRBV18 and TRBJ2-3; 14 positions match TRBD2. CDR1 is KGHSH, CDR2 LQKENI, per germline. The CDR3 runs 19 residues. Trimming cost V 3 bases and J 7 bases; bases outside gene matches: 15. CDR3 sequence reads: CASSPSPGTSGSGGNTQYF. CDR3 in DNA: TGTGCCAGCTCACCGAGTCCCGGGACTAGCGGGAGTGGCGGCAATACGCAGTATTTT.

This chain joins TRBV5-6 and TRBJ1-2, with D possibly matching TRBD1 (5 bases). This CDR3 contains 14 residues. Trimming shortened V by 3 bases and J by 7 bases, and 16 bases separated the two germline ends. Germline values: CDR1 SGHDT, CDR2 YYEEEE. CDR3: CASSWILGGIGYTF. The CDR3 coding sequence is TGTGCCAGCAGCTGGATATTGGGGGGAATTGGCTACACCTTC.

This chain links TRBV7-9 with TRBJ1-4; TRBD1 matches at 8 bases. In germline, CDR1 is SEHNR, CDR2 FQNEAQ (reference sequence). With V trimmed by 3 bases and J by 8 bases, 11 bases remained unmatched. This CDR3 region has 16 residues. In nucleotides, the CDR3 is TGTGCCAGCAGCTTTTATCTGGACAGGGCCCGCGAAAAACTGTTTTTT. Its protein is CASSFYLDRAREKLFF.

The chain has TRBV7-9 and TRBJ2-1, with TRBD2 identical over 14 bases. Unmatched junction bases numbered 10, after V lost 4 bases and J lost 2 bases. The CDR3 consists of 19 residues. Germline CDR1 and CDR2: SEHNR and FQNEAQ (reference sequence). The CDR3 nucleotides are TGTGCCAGCAGCTCACAGGGACTAGCGGGGGTCCTTACCTACAATGAGCAGTTCTTC. Translating gives CASSSQGLAGVLTYNEQFF. The full variable domain, in which reference TRBV7-9 and TRBJ2-1 provide the parts outside the CDR3, is DTGVSQNPRHKITKRGQNVTFRCDPISEHNRLYWYRQTLGQGPEFLTYFQNEAQLEKSRLLSDRFSAERPKGSFSTLEIQRTEQGDSAMYLCASSSQGLAGVLTYNEQFFGPGTRLTVL.

The chain carries TRBV2 and TRBJ2-2, with 8 bases matching TRBD2. J was trimmed by 6 bases and V by 7 bases; bases with no gene match: 7. The CDR3 length is 14 residues. CDR1 and CDR2 from the germline V gene are SNHLY and FYNNEI. The CDR3 reads CASIGTRFAGELFF. In nucleotides, the CDR3 is TGTGCCAGCATTGGGACTAGATTTGCCGGGGAGCTGTTTTTT.

The V gene is TRBV6-5, the J gene TRBJ2-1, with D maybe TRBD2 (6 bases). Germline V lookup: CDR1 MNHEY, CDR2 SVGAGI. The V end was cut by 6 bases, the J end by 6 bases, with 12 bases between. This CDR3 is built from 13 residues. The CDR3 nucleotides are TGTGCCAGCAGACCCGGTAGCGGCAATGAGCAGTTCTTC. Protein: CASRPGSGNEQFF.

A remark on this clone: The sample holds other DNA sequences that translate to the same CDR3. V is TRBV28 and J is TRBJ1-6; 8 nucleotides match TRBD1. The CDR3 sequence is 15 residues long. From germline, CDR1 is MDHEN and CDR2 SYDVKM. Unmatched junction bases numbered 2, after V lost 2 bases and J lost 5 bases. CDR3 DNA: TGTGCCAGCAGTTTAGGACAGGGACATAATTCACCCCTCCACTTT. Protein: CASSLGQGHNSPLHF. Full variable domain (remainder filled in from reference TRBV28 and TRBJ1-6): DVKVTQSSRYLVKRTGEKVFLECVQDMDHENMFWYRQDPGLGLRLIYFSYDVKMKEKGDIPEGYSVSREKKERFSLILESASTNQTSMYLCASSLGQGHNSPLHFGNGTRLTVT.